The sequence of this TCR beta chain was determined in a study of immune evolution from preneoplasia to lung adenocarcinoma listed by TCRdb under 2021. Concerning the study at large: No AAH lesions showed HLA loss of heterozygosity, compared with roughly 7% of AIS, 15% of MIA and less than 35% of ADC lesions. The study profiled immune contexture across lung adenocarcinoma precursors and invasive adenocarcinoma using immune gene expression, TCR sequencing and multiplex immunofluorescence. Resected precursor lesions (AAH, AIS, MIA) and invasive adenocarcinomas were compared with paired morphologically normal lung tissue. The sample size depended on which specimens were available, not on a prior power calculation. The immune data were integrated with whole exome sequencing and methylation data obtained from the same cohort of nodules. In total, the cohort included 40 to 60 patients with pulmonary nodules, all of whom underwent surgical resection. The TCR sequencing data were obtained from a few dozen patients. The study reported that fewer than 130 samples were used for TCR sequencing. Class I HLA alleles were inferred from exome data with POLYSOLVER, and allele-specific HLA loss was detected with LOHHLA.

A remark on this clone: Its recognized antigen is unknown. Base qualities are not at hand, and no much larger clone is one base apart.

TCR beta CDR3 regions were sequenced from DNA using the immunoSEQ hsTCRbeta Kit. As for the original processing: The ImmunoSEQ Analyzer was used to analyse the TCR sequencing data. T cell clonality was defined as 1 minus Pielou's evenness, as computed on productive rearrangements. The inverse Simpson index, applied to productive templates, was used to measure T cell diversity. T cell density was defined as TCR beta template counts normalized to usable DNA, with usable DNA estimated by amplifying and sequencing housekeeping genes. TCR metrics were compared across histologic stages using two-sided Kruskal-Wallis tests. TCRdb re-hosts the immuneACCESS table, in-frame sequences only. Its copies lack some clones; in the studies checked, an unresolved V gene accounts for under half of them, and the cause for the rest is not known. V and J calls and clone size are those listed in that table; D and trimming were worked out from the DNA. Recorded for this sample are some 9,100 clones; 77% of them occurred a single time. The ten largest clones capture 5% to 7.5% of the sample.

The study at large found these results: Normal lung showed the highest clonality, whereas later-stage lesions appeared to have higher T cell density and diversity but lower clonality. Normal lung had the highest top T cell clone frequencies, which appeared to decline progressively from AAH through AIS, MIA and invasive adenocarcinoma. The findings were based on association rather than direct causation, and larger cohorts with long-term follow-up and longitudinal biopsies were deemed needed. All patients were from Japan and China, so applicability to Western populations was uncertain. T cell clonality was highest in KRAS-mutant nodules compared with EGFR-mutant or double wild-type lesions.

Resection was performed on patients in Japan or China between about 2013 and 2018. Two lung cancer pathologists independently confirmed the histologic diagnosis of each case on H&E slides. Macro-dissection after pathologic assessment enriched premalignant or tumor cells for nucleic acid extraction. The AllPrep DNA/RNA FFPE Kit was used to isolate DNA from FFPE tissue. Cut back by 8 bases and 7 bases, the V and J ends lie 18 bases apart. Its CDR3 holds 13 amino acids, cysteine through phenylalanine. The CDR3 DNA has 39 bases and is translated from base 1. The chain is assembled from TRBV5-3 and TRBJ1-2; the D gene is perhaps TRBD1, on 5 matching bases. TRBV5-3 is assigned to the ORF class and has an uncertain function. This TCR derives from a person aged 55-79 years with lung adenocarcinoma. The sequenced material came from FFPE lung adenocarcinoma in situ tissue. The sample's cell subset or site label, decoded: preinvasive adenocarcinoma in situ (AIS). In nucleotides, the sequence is TGTGCCAGGGGGGGTGGCCCTCACTGTGGCTACACCTTC. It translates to CARGGGPHCGYTF.